Described below is a single TCR beta chain sequence and its context. In TCRdb, the RT-PCR reads were re-called with MiXCR into one record per CDR3 protein. The sample has about 200,000 distinct CDR3 sequences, around two fifths seen once. This entry is derived from a study of patients and donors after allogeneic stem cell transplantation. This receptor was taken from a human donor who was either an allogeneic HSCT recipient or a stem cell or donor lymphocyte infusion donor (not recorded which). It is not recorded whose cells these are; they may come from a transplant donor. Input material: blood, either unsorted or a sorted T cell fraction (not recorded which).

CDR3 nucleotides: TGTGCCAGCAGCTGGGAGGGAGAGAACACTGAAGCTTTCTTT. Translated: CASSWEGENTEAFF. The J gene is TRBJ1-1, the V gene TRBV7-2; D call uncertain. This CDR3 is built from 14 residues. CDR1 is SGHTA, CDR2 FQGNSA, per germline. V was trimmed by 4 bases and J by 1 base, leaving 10 bases between them.